This passage covers 18 T cell receptor beta chains from one sample sequenced in a study of OX40 agonist ivuxolimab in advanced cancers. TCRdb's copy holds only in-frame clones and misses some; the assay was immunoSEQ multiplex PCR. This table holds tens of thousands of clones, about 93% found once. The sequencing used CD4+ or CD8+ T cells sorted from blood, collected in a trial of the OX40 agonist ivuxolimab. These receptors were obtained from an adult with an advanced solid tumor such as melanoma, head and neck, liver or kidney cancer.

This clone was observed a single time. The gene calls are TRBV7-9 and TRBJ2-5; D may be TRBD2 (6 bases). Germline CDR1 and CDR2: SEHNR and FQNEAQ (reference sequence). The V end lost 5 bases, the J end lost 1 base, and 17 bases lay between the germline ends. CDR3 size: 16 residues. CDR3: CASSRGLSDFQETQYF. The CDR3 coding sequence is TGTGCCAGCAGCAGGGGACTCAGCGATTTCCAAGAGACCCAGTACTTC.

J is TRBJ2-3 and V is TRBV19, with no clear D. Trimming removed 5 bases from V and 6 bases from J, with 12 bases in between. CDR3 length: 13 residues. CDR1 and CDR2 (germline): LNHDA, SQIVND (reference sequence). In DNA, the CDR3 is TGTGCCAGTAGTTCGCTTTTGGTGGATACGCAGTATTTT. Protein sequence: CASSSLLVDTQYF.

J is TRBJ2-6 and V is TRBV18; no clear D. CDR3 size: 16 residues. Deletions cut 4 bases from V and 0 bases from J, with 10 bases between. Germline V gives CDR1 KGHSH, CDR2 LQKENI. The CDR3 is CASSQGGSSGANVLTF. The CDR3 DNA is TGTGCCAGCTCACAGGGTGGTTCCTCTGGGGCCAACGTCCTGACTTTC.

The V and J genes are TRBV7-8 and TRBJ1-1, with D maybe TRBD1 (6 bases). V was pared by 7 bases and J by 4 bases, with 16 bases between. The CDR3 runs 14 residues. Germline CDR1 SGHVS, CDR2 FQNEAQ. The CDR3 DNA is TGTGCCAGCAACCTAGGGGGTTTGGGCACTGAAGCTTTCTTT. Translated, it gives CASNLGGLGTEAFF. Full variable domain (outside the CDR3, taken from reference TRBV7-8 and TRBJ1-1): GAGVSQSPRYKVAKRGQDVALRCDPISGHVSLFWYQQALGQGPEFLTYFQNEAQLDKSGLPSDRFFAERPEGSVSTLKIQRTQQEDSAVYLCASNLGGLGTEAFFGQGTRLTVV.

The chain couples TRBV18 to TRBJ2-3; TRBD2 matches 12 bases. Looked up from germline, CDR1 is KGHSH and CDR2 is LQKENI. J was trimmed by 1 base and V by 6 bases; bases with no gene match: 5. This CDR3 has 16 residues. CDR3 coding DNA: TGTGCCAGCTCTCCAAGACTAGCGGGGGGCACAGATACGCAGTATTTT. This sequence encodes CASSPRLAGGTDTQYF.

The chain is built from TRBV14 and TRBJ2-5; D ambiguous. The last part of the DNA fits TRBJ2-7 better; the J call may be wrong. The CDR3 is made up of 14 amino acids. Germline CDR1 is SGHDN and CDR2 is FVKESK. CDR3 in amino acids: CASSARPGSYEQYF. The CDR3 bases are TGTGCCAGCAGCGCTCGGCCCGGCTCCTACGAGCAGTACTTC.

The chain carries TRBV18 and TRBJ2-4; TRBD2 aligns across 9 bases. Germline assignment: CDR1 KGHSH and CDR2 LQKENI. The ends lost 3 bases at V and 3 bases at J; junction bases unmatched: 12. CDR3 length: 18 residues. The CDR3 is CASSPVAAGGIGKNIQYF. CDR3 DNA: TGTGCCAGCTCACCGGTCGCAGCGGGAGGCATCGGCAAAAACATTCAGTACTTC.

V usage is TRBV15 and J usage is TRBJ1-2; D unresolved. The ends were cut back, 1 base at V and 2 bases at J, with 8 bases in the middle. The CDR3 spans 14 residues. CDR1 is LNHNV and CDR2 is YYDKDF in the germline V gene (reference sequence). The CDR3 nucleotides are TGTGCCACCAGCAGAGGGGCAGAAAACTATGGCTACACCTTC. The encoded protein is CATSRGAENYGYTF.

The rearrangement uses TRBV6-6 and TRBJ1-3; weak D call: TRBD1 (6 bases). Germline CDR1 is MNHNY and CDR2 is SVGAGI (reference sequence). The CDR3 is made up of 15 amino acids. Trimming removed 5 bases at V and 4 bases at J, with 15 bases between. The CDR3 sequence: CASSHPQGRGNTIYF. The CDR3 DNA sequence: TGTGCCAGCAGTCACCCCCAGGGGCGCGGAAACACCATATATTTT.

The chain links TRBV5-1 to TRBJ2-2; 13 nucleotides agree with TRBD2. Germline V CDR1 and CDR2: SGHRS, YFSETQ. The CDR3 consists of 18 residues. V shed 2 bases and J 11 bases; nucleotides not matched to a gene: 15. For the CDR3, the DNA is TGCGCCAGCAGCTTTAGTACTAGCGGGAGGGCCTGGTCTCGAGAGCTGTTTTTT. The encoded protein is CASSFSTSGRAWSRELFF.

The rearrangement links TRBV30 to TRBJ2-1; 15 nucleotides match TRBD2. Trimming at V came to 4 bases and at J to 9 bases, leaving 7 bases not matched to a gene. CDR1 and CDR2 (germline): GTSNPN, SVGIG (reference sequence). The CDR3 spans 15 residues. The CDR3 coding sequence is TGTGCCTGGACCTCAGGACTAGCGGGAGGGCGTGAGCAGTTCTTC. Translated: CAWTSGLAGGREQFF.

The table lists this clone with a count of one. V usage is TRBV28 and J usage is TRBJ1-5; D gene ambiguous. This CDR3 region has 13 residues. V dropped 4 bases and J dropped 9 bases, with 13 bases sitting between them. The germline V gene has CDR1 MDHEN and CDR2 SYDVKM. CDR3 amino acids: CASSYGSARPQHF. Here the CDR3 DNA reads TGTGCCAGCAGTTACGGCAGCGCACGGCCCCAGCATTTT. The entire variable domain, with the rest obtained from reference TRBV28 and TRBJ1-5, is as follows: DVKVTQSSRYLVKRTGEKVFLECVQDMDHENMFWYRQDPGLGLRLIYFSYDVKMKEKGDIPEGYSVSREKKERFSLILESASTNQTSMYLCASSYGSARPQHFGDGTRLSIL.

V is TRBV19 and J is TRBJ2-3; weak D call: TRBD1 (6 bases). There are 15 residues in the CDR3. Germline CDR1 reads LNHDA; CDR2 reads SQIVND (reference sequence). Trimming left V 5 bases short and J 5 bases short, with 17 bases between. CDR3 in amino acids: CASSGRDTGLDTQYF. CDR3 sequence (DNA): TGTGCCAGTAGTGGCCGGGACACCGGGTTAGATACGCAGTATTTT.

This chain joins TRBV18 and TRBJ2-3, with D tentatively TRBD2 (6 bases). Germline V gene data show CDR1 as KGHSH and CDR2 as LQKENI. Trimming took 3 bases from V and 5 from J, leaving 15 bases between them. The CDR3 covers 15 residues. CDR3 bases: TGTGCCAGCTCACCTAGGGACTCCTCGAAAGATACGCAGTATTTT. This translates into CASSPRDSSKDTQYF.

This clone occurred a few times. At one boundary the junction diverges from the germline segment, which might be a read error. The chain combines TRBV23-1 with TRBJ2-7, with TRBD1 matching over 9 bases. TRBV23-1 is an open reading frame whose function is uncertain. The CDR3 has 17 amino acids. The CDR3 nucleotides are TGCGCCAGCAGCCCCTCGGGCCCGGGACAGGGATCCTTCGAGCAGTACTTC. Protein sequence: CASSPSGPGQGSFEQYF.

This chain links TRBV7-8 with TRBJ1-2; D gene uncertain. CDR1 is SGHVS and CDR2 is FQNEAQ in the germline V gene. Trimming removed 2 bases at V and 0 bases at J, with 10 bases between. The CDR3 spans 15 residues. The CDR3 loop reads CASSLPPSANYGYTF. In DNA form, the CDR3 reads TGTGCCAGCAGCTTACCCCCCTCAGCTAACTATGGCTACACCTTC. The full variable domain, in which reference TRBV7-8 and TRBJ1-2 provide the parts outside the CDR3, is GAGVSQSPRYKVAKRGQDVALRCDPISGHVSLFWYQQALGQGPEFLTYFQNEAQLDKSGLPSDRFFAERPEGSVSTLKIQRTQQEDSAVYLCASSLPPSANYGYTFGSGTRLTVV.

The chain is built from TRBV30 and TRBJ2-1, with a weak D call TRBD1 (6 bases). Per germline, CDR1 GTSNPN and CDR2 SVGIG (reference sequence). The CDR3 loop spans 13 amino acids. Deletions cut 2 bases from V and 2 bases from J, with 7 bases between. CDR3 sequence (DNA): TGTGCCTGGAGTCAGGGGCCCTACAATGAGCAGTTCTTC. Its translation: CAWSQGPYNEQFF.

The chain joins TRBV7-8 to TRBJ2-7; 7 bases fit TRBD2. This CDR3 is built from 16 residues. The junction had 15 bases not matched to a gene; V was cut back by 4 bases and J by 6 bases. Per the germline V gene, CDR1 is SGHVS and CDR2 is FQNEAQ. CDR3 loop: CASSYTEGWREIEQYF. DNA of the CDR3: TGTGCCAGCAGCTACACCGAGGGGTGGCGGGAGATCGAGCAGTACTTC.